Listed below are T cell receptor beta chains from one sample, sequenced in a study of chemoradiotherapy in HPV16-positive cancers. TCRdb's table, derived via immunoSEQ multiplex PCR, lists solely in-frame clones and lacks some. This sample yields tens of thousands of clones, of which 65% to 80% are seen a single time; roughly 5% belongs to the top ten. Sequencing used blood, obtained from a patient who underwent chemoradiotherapy. Every receptor here comes from a human donor with HPV-associated anogenital cancer. CDR3s include the opening cysteine and the closing phenylalanine or tryptophan. Part of the rows lack a size; the others show once, few, many or a class for expanded clones.

size	V	CDR3
-	TRBV14	CASSQRTVHLYF
-	TRBV5-1	CASSPGPPDGELFF
-	TRBV5-5	CASSLERLRGVYGYTF
-	TRBV6-1	CASSDWGRTNTEAFF
-	TRBV5-4	CASSLVGGGTDTQYF
-	TRBV19	CATPRTSGGADAGELFF
-	TRBV7-9	CAIRTGPYEQYF
-	TRBV7-2	CASSGRGTSSYNEQFF
-	TRBV18	CASSPLRTDTQYF
-	TRBV19	CASSKGQGTYEQYF
-	TRBV7-2	CASSLGVQGHEKLFF
-	TRBV10-2	CASRQGAKNIQYF
-	TRBV27	CASRRVDRASLNTEAFF
-	TRBV19	CASSIEEGGYTF
-	TRBV25-1	CASSEGRLYGYTF
-	TRBV5-1	CASSYGQEIFRTDTQYF
-	TRBV9	CASSIIGVHNNEQFF
-	TRBV30	CAWSVWTGGVGGYTF
-	TRBV9	CASSLTGAYNSPLHF
-	TRBV5-1	CASSRTGGFPGYTF
once	TRBV7-9	CASSQEYNLDAFF
-	TRBV2	CARSDRETQYF
-	TRBV5-5	CASSLGGDSLLGGQFF
once	TRBV11-1	CASSLGDSANYGYTF
-	TRBV18	CASSPNSALTRDSYGYTF
-	TRBV7-3	CASTADPYNEQFF
-	TRBV7-2	CASSLQAGGTDTQYF
-	TRBV7-2	CASSQTANEQFF
-	TRBV7-6	CASSSIRTGGQETQYF
-	TRBV10-1	CASSPGGGYEQYF
-	TRBV7-6	CASSLEVRGRGYTF
-	TRBV6-5	CASSYSSGALQPQHF
few	TRBV12-5	CASGLSGVNTIYF
few	TRBV19	CASSIFSSEYNEQFF
-	TRBV18	CASSPQETQYF
-	TRBV5-1	CASSLQGARDEQYF
-	TRBV7-2	CASSLAVVDYGYTF
-	TRBV28	CASSFWRESNNSPLHF
-	TRBV5-1	CASSLAGGTTEAFF
-	TRBV4-3	CASSQVGGLGNTIYF
few	TRBV7-3	CASSLTGTSYGYTF
-	TRBV7-3	CASSLQGARGDTQYF
-	TRBV5-1	CASSSGQGARTGNTIYF
few	TRBV18	CASSLRDSYTGELFF
once	TRBV2	CASNAVTYGYTF
-	TRBV10-1	CASSEIGGYEQYF
few	TRBV19	CASSIGPVYEQYF
-	TRBV5-1	CASSLEGEQPQHF
-	TRBV4-3	CASSQEGFGYTF
-	TRBV6-1	CASSEAQGQETQYF
-	TRBV20-1	CSARDSSGVFF
-	TRBV5-8	CASSYRDRWYEQYF
-	TRBV30	CAWTVTSGGPAKLYEQYF
-	TRBV5-4	CASSLGGGTGGVETQYF
-	TRBV28	CASSSPGPRETQYF